Sequencing of this T cell receptor (beta chain) was carried out in a study of cytomegalovirus exposure and HLA in healthy donors. The primer mix had 60 Vbeta and 13 Jbeta primers. Clones were sequenced by immunoSEQ multiplex PCR, and TCRdb holds only the in-frame ones, with some missing. The table records more than 95,000 clones, roughly four fifths of them present only once. The CDR3 is made up of 12 amino acids. CDR1 is SQVTM and CDR2 is ANQGSEA in the germline V gene. Trimming shortened V by 7 bases and J by 3 bases, and 12 bases separated the two germline ends. Overall study results and limits: CMV serostatus was the only immune exposure information that was available. An Asian-associated ancestry cluster reportedly showed fewer N-insertions than the approximately 700-donor mean in a later analysis. It was confirmed in vitro that three of the CMV-associated chains were specific for CMV antigens. Researchers reportedly found TCR beta sequences accurately predicted most subjects' HLA-A and HLA-B alleles.

In the case of this clone: Its antigen is undetermined.

J is TRBJ1-1 and V is TRBV29-1; perhaps TRBD1 as D (5 bases). Sequencing input: PBMCs. The sequence derives from a woman between 18 and 30 years old in good health and CMV-seronegative. The CDR3 region has the DNA TGCAGCGCCGATCAAGGGGACACTGAAGCTTTCTTT. The encoded protein is CSADQGDTEAFF.